Sequencing of this T cell receptor (beta chain) was carried out in a study of cytomegalovirus exposure and HLA in healthy donors. Here immunoSEQ multiplex PCR was the method, and the copy in TCRdb shows in-frame clones only, minus some. The sample has under 250,000 clones, 85% to 95% seen once. The donors were members of the validation cohort, which comprised 100 to 150 subjects and was separate from the first cohort of roughly 700 subjects. The germline V gene encodes CDR1 MNHEY and CDR2 SVGAGI. Trimming stripped 5 bases from V and 8 bases from J, with 15 bases between. This CDR3 spans 13 amino acids.

This rearrangement joins TRBV6-5 to TRBJ1-2; D remains ambiguous. This TCR was sampled from a woman in her late teens or twenties in good health and CMV-seronegative. The sequenced sample was PBMCs. This chain's CDR3 is CASSHITGYGYTF. As DNA, the CDR3 is TGTGCCAGCAGTCATATTACGGGGTACGGCTACACCTTC.